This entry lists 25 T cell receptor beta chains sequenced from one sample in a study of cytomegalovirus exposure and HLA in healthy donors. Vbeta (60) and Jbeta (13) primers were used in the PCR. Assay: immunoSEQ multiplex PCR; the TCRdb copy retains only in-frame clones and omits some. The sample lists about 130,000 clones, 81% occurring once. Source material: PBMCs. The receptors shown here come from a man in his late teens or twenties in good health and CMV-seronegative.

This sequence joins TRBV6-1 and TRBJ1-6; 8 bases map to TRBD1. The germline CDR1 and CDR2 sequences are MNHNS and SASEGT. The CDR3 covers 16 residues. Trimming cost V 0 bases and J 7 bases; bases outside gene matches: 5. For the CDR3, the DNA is TGTGCCAGCAGTGAAGCTGGGTGGACAGGGAATTCACCCCTCCACTTT. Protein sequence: CASSEAGWTGNSPLHF.

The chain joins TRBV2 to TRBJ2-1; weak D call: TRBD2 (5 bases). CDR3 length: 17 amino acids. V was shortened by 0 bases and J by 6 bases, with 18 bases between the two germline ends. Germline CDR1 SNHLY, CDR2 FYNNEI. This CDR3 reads CASSEALSLRGGNEQFF. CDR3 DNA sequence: TGTGCCAGCAGTGAAGCGCTTAGCCTTCGGGGTGGCAATGAGCAGTTCTTC. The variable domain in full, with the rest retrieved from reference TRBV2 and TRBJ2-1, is EPEVTQTPSHQVTQMGQEVILRCVPISNHLYFYWYRQILGQKVEFLVSFYNNEISEKSEIFDDQFSVERPDGSNFTLKIRSTKLEDSAMYFCASSEALSLRGGNEQFFGPGTRLTVL.

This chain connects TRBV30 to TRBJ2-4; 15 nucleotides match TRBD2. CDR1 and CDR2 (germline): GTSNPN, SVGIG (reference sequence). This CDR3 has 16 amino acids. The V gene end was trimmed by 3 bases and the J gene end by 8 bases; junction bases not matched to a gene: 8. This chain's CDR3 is CAWSIGLAGGRDIQYF. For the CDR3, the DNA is TGTGCCTGGAGCATAGGACTAGCGGGGGGGCGGGACATTCAGTACTTC.

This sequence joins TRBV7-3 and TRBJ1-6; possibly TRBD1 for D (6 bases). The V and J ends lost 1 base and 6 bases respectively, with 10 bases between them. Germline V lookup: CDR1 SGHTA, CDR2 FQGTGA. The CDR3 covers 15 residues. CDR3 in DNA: TGTGCCAGCAGCTTAATGGGGGCAGCTAATTCACCCCTCCACTTT. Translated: CASSLMGAANSPLHF.

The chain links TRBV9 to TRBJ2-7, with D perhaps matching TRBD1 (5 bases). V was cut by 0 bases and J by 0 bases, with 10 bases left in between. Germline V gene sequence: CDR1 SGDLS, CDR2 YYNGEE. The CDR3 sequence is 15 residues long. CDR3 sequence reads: CASSVGQSSSYEQYF. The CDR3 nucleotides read TGTGCCAGCAGCGTAGGACAGTCCAGCTCCTACGAGCAGTACTTC.

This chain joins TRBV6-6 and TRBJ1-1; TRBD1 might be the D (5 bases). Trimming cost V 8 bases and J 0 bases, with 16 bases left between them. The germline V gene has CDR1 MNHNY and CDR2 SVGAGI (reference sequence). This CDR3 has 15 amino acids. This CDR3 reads CASLIPQALNTEAFF. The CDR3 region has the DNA TGTGCCAGCCTAATTCCACAGGCATTGAACACTGAAGCTTTCTTT.

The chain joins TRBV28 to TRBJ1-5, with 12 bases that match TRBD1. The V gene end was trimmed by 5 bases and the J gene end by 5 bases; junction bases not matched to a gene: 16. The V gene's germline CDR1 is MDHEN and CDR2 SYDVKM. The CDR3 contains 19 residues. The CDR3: CASSPPRDRGRRSDQPQHF. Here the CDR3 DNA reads TGTGCCAGCAGTCCCCCCCGGGACAGGGGGCGGAGGAGCGATCAGCCCCAGCATTTT.

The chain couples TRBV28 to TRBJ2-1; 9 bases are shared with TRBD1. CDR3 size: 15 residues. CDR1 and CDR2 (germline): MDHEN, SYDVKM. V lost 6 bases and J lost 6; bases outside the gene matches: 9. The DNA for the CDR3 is TGTGCCAGCAGCCGAGACAGGGGGGAAGGCAATGAGCAGTTCTTC. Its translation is CASSRDRGEGNEQFF.

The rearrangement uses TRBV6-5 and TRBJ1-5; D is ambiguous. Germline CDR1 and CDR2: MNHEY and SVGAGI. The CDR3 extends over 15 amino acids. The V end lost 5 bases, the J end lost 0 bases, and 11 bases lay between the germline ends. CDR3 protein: CASSHRSNSNQPQHF. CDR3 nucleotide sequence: TGTGCCAGCAGTCACCGGAGTAATAGCAATCAGCCCCAGCATTTT.

CDR3 protein: CASSKGVLSQPQHF. The CDR3 nucleotides are TGTGCCAGCAGTAAGGGGGTACTCAGTCAGCCCCAGCATTTT. The chain links TRBV6-5 to TRBJ1-5, with TRBD1 as a possible D gene (6 bases). CDR1 is MNHEY, CDR2 SVGAGI, per germline. The CDR3 is made up of 14 amino acids. V lost 5 bases to trimming and J lost 6 bases, with 14 bases between them.

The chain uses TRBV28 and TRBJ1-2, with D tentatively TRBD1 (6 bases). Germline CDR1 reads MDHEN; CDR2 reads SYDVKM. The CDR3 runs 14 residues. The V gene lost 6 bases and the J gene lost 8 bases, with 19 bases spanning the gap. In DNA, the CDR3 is TGTGCCAGCAGCCCGGGACAACCCCCCGGAGGCTACACCTTC. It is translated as CASSPGQPPGGYTF.

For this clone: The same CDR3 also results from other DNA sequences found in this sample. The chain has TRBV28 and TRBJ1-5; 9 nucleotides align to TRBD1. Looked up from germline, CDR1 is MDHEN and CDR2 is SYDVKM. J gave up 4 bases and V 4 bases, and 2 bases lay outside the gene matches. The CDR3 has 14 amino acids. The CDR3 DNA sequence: TGTGCCAGCAGTTCCGGGACAGGGAATCAGCCCCAGCATTTT. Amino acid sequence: CASSSGTGNQPQHF.

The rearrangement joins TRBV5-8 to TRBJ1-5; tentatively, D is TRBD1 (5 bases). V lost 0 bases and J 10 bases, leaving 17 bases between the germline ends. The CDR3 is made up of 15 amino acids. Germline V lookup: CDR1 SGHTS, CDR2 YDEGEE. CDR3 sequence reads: CASSLGPGQGIPQHF. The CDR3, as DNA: TGTGCCAGCAGCTTGGGGCCCGGGCAGGGAATACCCCAGCATTTT.

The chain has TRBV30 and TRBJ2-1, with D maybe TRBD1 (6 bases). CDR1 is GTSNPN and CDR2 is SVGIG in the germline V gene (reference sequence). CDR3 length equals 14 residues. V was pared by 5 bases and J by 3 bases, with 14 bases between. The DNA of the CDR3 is TGTGCCTGGCTGAAGGACAGAAACTACAATGAGCAGTTCTTC. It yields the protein CAWLKDRNYNEQFF.

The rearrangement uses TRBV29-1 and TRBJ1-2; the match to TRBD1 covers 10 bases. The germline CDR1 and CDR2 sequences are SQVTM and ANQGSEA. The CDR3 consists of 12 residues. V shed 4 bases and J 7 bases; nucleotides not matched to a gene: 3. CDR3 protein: CSVAGQGGGYTF. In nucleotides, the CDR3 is TGCAGCGTTGCTGGACAGGGGGGTGGCTACACCTTC.

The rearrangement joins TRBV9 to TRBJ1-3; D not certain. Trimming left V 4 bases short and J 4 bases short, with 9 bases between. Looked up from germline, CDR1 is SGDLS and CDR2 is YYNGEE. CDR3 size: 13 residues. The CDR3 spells CASSLDTGNTIYF. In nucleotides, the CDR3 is TGTGCCAGCAGCTTAGACACGGGAAACACCATATATTTT.

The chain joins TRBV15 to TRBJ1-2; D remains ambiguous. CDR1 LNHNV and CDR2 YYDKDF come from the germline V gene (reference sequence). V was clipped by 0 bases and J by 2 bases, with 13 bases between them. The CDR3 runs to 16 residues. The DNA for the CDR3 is TGTGCCACCAGCAGAGAACAGCCCCAACTGAACTATGGCTACACCTTC. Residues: CATSREQPQLNYGYTF. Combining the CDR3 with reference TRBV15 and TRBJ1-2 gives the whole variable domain DAMVIQNPRYQVTQFGKPVTLSCSQTLNHNVMYWYQQKSSQAPKLLFHYYDKDFNNEADTPDNFQSRRPNTSFCFLDIRSPGLGDTAMYLCATSREQPQLNYGYTFGSGTRLTVV.

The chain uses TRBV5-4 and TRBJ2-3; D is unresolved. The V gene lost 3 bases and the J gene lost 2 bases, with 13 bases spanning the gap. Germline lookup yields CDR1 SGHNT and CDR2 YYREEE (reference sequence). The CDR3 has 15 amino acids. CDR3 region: CASSSEPRFTDTQYF. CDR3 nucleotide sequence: TGTGCCAGCAGCTCCGAGCCCCGCTTCACAGATACGCAGTATTTT.

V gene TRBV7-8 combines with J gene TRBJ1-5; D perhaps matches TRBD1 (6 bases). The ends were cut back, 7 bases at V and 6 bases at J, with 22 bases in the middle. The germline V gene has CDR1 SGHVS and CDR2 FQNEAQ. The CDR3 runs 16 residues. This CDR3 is CASNSMTGPSGQPQHF. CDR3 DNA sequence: TGTGCCAGCAATTCGATGACAGGCCCTTCGGGTCAGCCCCAGCATTTT.

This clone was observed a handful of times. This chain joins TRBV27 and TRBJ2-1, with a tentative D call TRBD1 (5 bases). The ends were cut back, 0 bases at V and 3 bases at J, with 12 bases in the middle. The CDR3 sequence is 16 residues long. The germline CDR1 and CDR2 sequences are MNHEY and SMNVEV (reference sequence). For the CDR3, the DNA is TGTGCCAGCAGTTTATCGAGACAGCTTTTCTACAATGAGCAGTTCTTC. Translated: CASSLSRQLFYNEQFF.

The CDR3 reads CASSGSGGAADTQYF. The CDR3 DNA sequence: TGTGCCAGCAGTGGAAGCGGGGGGGCCGCAGATACGCAGTATTTT. The V call is TRBV6-4, the J call TRBJ2-3, with 10 bases that match TRBD2. The CDR3 extends over 15 amino acids. J gave up 4 bases and V 4 bases, and 5 bases lay outside the gene matches. Germline V CDR1 and CDR2: MRHNA, SNTAGT.

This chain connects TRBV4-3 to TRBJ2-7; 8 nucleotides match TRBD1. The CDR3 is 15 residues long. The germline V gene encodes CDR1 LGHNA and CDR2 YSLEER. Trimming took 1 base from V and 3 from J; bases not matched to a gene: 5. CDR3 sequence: CASSQAQQGGYEQYF. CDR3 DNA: TGCGCCAGCAGCCAAGCCCAACAGGGGGGCTACGAGCAGTACTTC.

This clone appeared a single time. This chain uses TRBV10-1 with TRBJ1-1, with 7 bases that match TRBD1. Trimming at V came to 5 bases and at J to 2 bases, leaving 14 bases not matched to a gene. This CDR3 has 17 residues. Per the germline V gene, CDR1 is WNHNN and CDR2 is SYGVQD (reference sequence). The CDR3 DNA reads TGCGCCAGCAGTTCATACAGGGGTTTTTATAGAAACACTGAAGCTTTCTTT. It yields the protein CASSSYRGFYRNTEAFF.

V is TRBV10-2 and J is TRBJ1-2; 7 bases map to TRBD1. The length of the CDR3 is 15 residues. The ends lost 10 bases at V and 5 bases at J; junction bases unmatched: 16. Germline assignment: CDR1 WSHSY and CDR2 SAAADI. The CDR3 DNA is TGCGCCACCGAGAACAGACAGGGAGTCGGGTATGGCTACACCTTC. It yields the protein CATENRQGVGYGYTF.

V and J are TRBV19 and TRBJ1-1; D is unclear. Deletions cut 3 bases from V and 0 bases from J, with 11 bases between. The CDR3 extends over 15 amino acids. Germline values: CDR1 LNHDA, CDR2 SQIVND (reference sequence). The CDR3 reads CASSILWEVNTEAFF. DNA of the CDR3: TGTGCCAGTAGTATTTTATGGGAGGTGAACACTGAAGCTTTCTTT.